Following are 4 T cell receptor beta chains from one sample sequenced in a study of follicular helper T cells after annual influenza vaccination. Time point described: 2013-2014 season, 7 days after vaccination. Using immunoSEQ multiplex PCR, the repertoire was profiled, and TCRdb retains in-frame clones only, with some absent. The sample has 9,700 or so clones, about four fifths seen once. The sequences come from CXCR5- memory CD4+ T cells sorted from blood, collected 7 days after influenza vaccination. These receptors were collected from an adult who received the influenza vaccine.

The CDR3: CASSRGSSGRYTGELFF. As DNA, the CDR3 is TGCGCCAGCAGCCGGGGATCTAGCGGGAGGTATACCGGGGAGCTGTTTTTT. The V call is TRBV5-1, the J call TRBJ2-2; 11 bases are a match to TRBD2. Germline CDR1 and CDR2: SGHRS and YFSETQ. J lost 5 bases, V lost 4 bases, and 10 bases had no gene match. The CDR3 loop spans 17 amino acids.

The genes are TRBV28 and TRBJ1-1; D gene unclear. Germline assignment: CDR1 MDHEN and CDR2 SYDVKM. V gave up 7 bases and J gave up 0 bases, with 15 bases separating them. The CDR3 consists of 15 residues. The DNA for the CDR3 is TGTGCCAGCAAGCCGGGGAGCAACATGAACACTGAAGCTTTCTTT. Protein product: CASKPGSNMNTEAFF.

This chain links TRBV28 with TRBJ2-4; D ambiguous. Trimming took 6 bases from V and 0 from J, leaving 6 bases between them. The CDR3 runs to 13 residues. CDR1 and CDR2 from the germline V gene are MDHEN and SYDVKM. The CDR3: CASSQTAKNIQYF. In DNA form, the CDR3 reads TGTGCCAGCAGCCAGACAGCCAAAAACATTCAGTACTTC.

The chain has TRBV25-1 and TRBJ2-2, with 7 bases aligning to TRBD2. This CDR3 has 15 residues. J lost 5 bases, V lost 3 bases, and 6 bases had no gene match. CDR1 is MGHDK and CDR2 is SYGVNS in the germline V gene. The CDR3: CASSEEWGGTGELFF. For the CDR3, the DNA is TGTGCCAGCAGTGAGGAGTGGGGAGGGACCGGGGAGCTGTTTTTT.